This is a list of T cell receptor beta chains from one sample in a study of TIL therapy for anti-PD-1-resistant metastatic lung cancer. Produced via immunoSEQ multiplex PCR; TCRdb's table is partial and in-frame only. Of some 16,000 clones in the sample, approximately 69% were seen once. The starting material was blood, obtained at baseline. These receptor sequences come from a person aged 30 to 80 with non-small cell lung cancer. The CDR3 runs from the conserved cysteine through the conserved F or W. Fields, in order: CDR3 DNA, CDR3 protein, J gene, D gene, V gene, clone size. The D gene is left open where the match is weak. Clone size is shown for a subset of rows, as once, few, many or a class of expanded clone.

CDR3nt: TGTGCCAGCAGCCGCGCGGACAGCAATCAGCCCCAGCATTTT
CDR3aa: CASSRADSNQPQHF
j_gene: TRBJ1-5
d_gene: .
v_gene: TRBV7-2
abundance: .

CDR3nt: TGTGCCAGCAGCAAAACCGGGACTAGCGGGGTGAATGAGCAGTTCTTC
CDR3aa: CASSKTGTSGVNEQFF
j_gene: TRBJ2-1
d_gene: TRBD2
v_gene: TRBV7-2
abundance: .

CDR3nt: TGCAGCGTTGAAGACCAGGAGGACGGCTATGGCTACACCTTC
CDR3aa: CSVEDQEDGYGYTF
j_gene: TRBJ1-2
d_gene: .
v_gene: TRBV29-1
abundance: .

CDR3nt: TGTGCCAGCAGCGAAGCCGGACAGGGGGCCTCCTACGAGCAGTACTTC
CDR3aa: CASSEAGQGASYEQYF
j_gene: TRBJ2-7
d_gene: TRBD1
v_gene: TRBV9
abundance: .

CDR3nt: TGTGCCAGCAGCTCGCCCCGGGACAGGGTATCCTACGAGCAGTACTTC
CDR3aa: CASSSPRDRVSYEQYF
j_gene: TRBJ2-7
d_gene: TRBD1
v_gene: TRBV7-2
abundance: .

CDR3nt: TGTGCCAGCAGTCGCCGACAGCCTAACACCGGGGAGCTGTTTTTT
CDR3aa: CASSRRQPNTGELFF
j_gene: TRBJ2-2
d_gene: .
v_gene: TRBV7-2
abundance: .

CDR3nt: TGTGCCAGCAGGGACACAACTAATGAAAAACTGTTTTTT
CDR3aa: CASRDTTNEKLFF
j_gene: TRBJ1-4
d_gene: .
v_gene: TRBV2
abundance: .

CDR3nt: TGTGCCAGCAGCCGCGGTCCGGAGCATAATCAGCCCCAGCATTTT
CDR3aa: CASSRGPEHNQPQHF
j_gene: TRBJ1-5
d_gene: .
v_gene: TRBV7-6
abundance: .

CDR3nt: TGTGCCAGCAGTTACGATGTGGGCTCCTACGAGCAGTACTTC
CDR3aa: CASSYDVGSYEQYF
j_gene: TRBJ2-7
d_gene: .
v_gene: TRBV27
abundance: few

CDR3nt: TGTGCCAGCAGTACCCCGTGGAGGGGAAGGGGCTACGAGCAGTACTTC
CDR3aa: CASSTPWRGRGYEQYF
j_gene: TRBJ2-7
d_gene: .
v_gene: TRBV28
abundance: few

CDR3nt: TGCGCCAGTACTAAGCGGGGGGGCGGCACAGATACGCAGTATTTT
CDR3aa: CASTKRGGGTDTQYF
j_gene: TRBJ2-3
d_gene: TRBD2
v_gene: TRBV10-2
abundance: .

CDR3nt: TGTGCCAGCAGTGAACAAGGGGGGAGCCAGTACTTC
CDR3aa: CASSEQGGSQYF
j_gene: TRBJ2-5
d_gene: .
v_gene: TRBV6-1
abundance: .

CDR3nt: TGCAGTGCTAGTACCACCTACGAGCAGTACTTC
CDR3aa: CSASTTYEQYF
j_gene: TRBJ2-7
d_gene: .
v_gene: TRBV20-1
abundance: .

CDR3nt: TGTGCCAGCAGTGAATCGACAGCCTCCTACGAGCAGTACTTC
CDR3aa: CASSESTASYEQYF
j_gene: TRBJ2-7
d_gene: .
v_gene: TRBV25-1
abundance: .

CDR3nt: TGTGCCAGTAGTATTCAATGGACCGGGACTGAAGCTTTCTTT
CDR3aa: CASSIQWTGTEAFF
j_gene: TRBJ1-1
d_gene: .
v_gene: TRBV19
abundance: .

CDR3nt: TGTGCCAGCAGCTTGTTGAGCGGGGGTGAGGAGACCCAGTACTTC
CDR3aa: CASSLLSGGEETQYF
j_gene: TRBJ2-5
d_gene: TRBD2
v_gene: TRBV5-6
abundance: .

CDR3nt: TGTGCCAGCAGTTTAACGACCCCAAGCACAGATACGCAGTATTTT
CDR3aa: CASSLTTPSTDTQYF
j_gene: TRBJ2-3
d_gene: .
v_gene: TRBV7-2
abundance: .

CDR3nt: TGTGCCTGGAGTGTAGCGGGGGGCTCCTACGAGCAGTACTTC
CDR3aa: CAWSVAGGSYEQYF
j_gene: TRBJ2-7
d_gene: TRBD2
v_gene: TRBV30
abundance: few

CDR3nt: TGTGCCAGCAGCTCGAGCACAGATACGCAGTATTTT
CDR3aa: CASSSSTDTQYF
j_gene: TRBJ2-3
d_gene: .
v_gene: TRBV7-6
abundance: .

CDR3nt: TGTGCCAGCCAACCGAGGTATGGCTACACCTTC
CDR3aa: CASQPRYGYTF
j_gene: TRBJ1-2
d_gene: .
v_gene: TRBV21-1
abundance: .

CDR3nt: TGCGCCAGCAGCCAAGGAGTGGCTTGGGACACATTATCCTACGAGCAGTACTTC
CDR3aa: CASSQGVAWDTLSYEQYF
j_gene: TRBJ2-7
d_gene: .
v_gene: TRBV4-1
abundance: .

CDR3nt: TGTGCCAGCGGCTGGGGAGTGGGGAAAAACAATCAGCCCCAGCATTTT
CDR3aa: CASGWGVGKNNQPQHF
j_gene: TRBJ1-5
d_gene: .
v_gene: TRBV27
abundance: few

CDR3nt: TGTGCCATCAGTAAAGACAGGTCAATAGATACGCAGTATTTT
CDR3aa: CAISKDRSIDTQYF
j_gene: TRBJ2-3
d_gene: .
v_gene: TRBV10-3
abundance: .

CDR3nt: TGTGCCAGCTACAGGGGGCATTTGAATGAGCAGTTCTTC
CDR3aa: CASYRGHLNEQFF
j_gene: TRBJ2-1
d_gene: TRBD1
v_gene: TRBV7-9
abundance: .

CDR3nt: TGTGCCAGCAGTGAAGTTGACAGGGAGCTCTATGGCTACACCTTC
CDR3aa: CASSEVDRELYGYTF
j_gene: TRBJ1-2
d_gene: TRBD1
v_gene: TRBV6-1
abundance: .

CDR3nt: TGTGCCAGCAGCTTGGATCCAGGGGCTACTGGCTACACCTTC
CDR3aa: CASSLDPGATGYTF
j_gene: TRBJ1-2
d_gene: .
v_gene: TRBV5-6
abundance: .

CDR3nt: TGTGCCAGCAGCTTAGAGGGACCCAGGTTCTCCTATAATTCACCCCTCCACTTT
CDR3aa: CASSLEGPRFSYNSPLHF
j_gene: TRBJ1-6
d_gene: .
v_gene: TRBV11-3
abundance: few

CDR3nt: TGTGCCAGCAGCTTAAGGCCTAGCGGGGGGGTTACAGATACGCAGTATTTT
CDR3aa: CASSLRPSGGVTDTQYF
j_gene: TRBJ2-3
d_gene: TRBD2
v_gene: TRBV7-2
abundance: .

CDR3nt: TGTGCCAGCAGCCCTGGTAGGGGGCTTGGCAATCAGCCCCAGCATTTT
CDR3aa: CASSPGRGLGNQPQHF
j_gene: TRBJ1-5
d_gene: TRBD1
v_gene: TRBV7-9
abundance: .

CDR3nt: TGTGCTAGCAGCCCACAGGGGGCGAGTGCAAATACGCAGTATTTT
CDR3aa: CASSPQGASANTQYF
j_gene: TRBJ2-3
d_gene: TRBD1
v_gene: TRBV7-7
abundance: .

CDR3nt: TGTGCCAGCCGGACAGGTGCTACCTACGAGCAGTACTTC
CDR3aa: CASRTGATYEQYF
j_gene: TRBJ2-7
d_gene: TRBD1
v_gene: TRBV6-1
abundance: .

CDR3nt: TGTGCCAGCAGTTCGTGGCCAGACCAAGAGACCCAGTACTTC
CDR3aa: CASSSWPDQETQYF
j_gene: TRBJ2-5
d_gene: .
v_gene: TRBV27
abundance: .

CDR3nt: TGTGCCAGCAGTCAGACGGGCCAACAGGTTTGTTATAGCAATCAGCCCCAGCATTTT
CDR3aa: CASSQTGQQVCYSNQPQHF
j_gene: TRBJ1-5
d_gene: .
v_gene: TRBV6-4
abundance: .

CDR3nt: TGTGCCAGCAGCACCCGAGGACAGGGACGCTATGGCTACACCTTC
CDR3aa: CASSTRGQGRYGYTF
j_gene: TRBJ1-2
d_gene: TRBD1
v_gene: TRBV5-4
abundance: .

CDR3nt: TGTGCCAGCAGGTTGCTTTTGGTTTTTGGCGGGGAGCTGTTTTTT
CDR3aa: CASRLLLVFGGELFF
j_gene: TRBJ2-2
d_gene: .
v_gene: TRBV21-1
abundance: .

CDR3nt: TGCGCCAGCAGTGAGTCAGCAGGGGGCGCCTATAATTCACCCCTCCACTTT
CDR3aa: CASSESAGGAYNSPLHF
j_gene: TRBJ1-6
d_gene: TRBD1
v_gene: TRBV10-1
abundance: .

CDR3nt: TGTGCCAGCAGTTACCTCAATGAGCAGTTCTTC
CDR3aa: CASSYLNEQFF
j_gene: TRBJ2-1
d_gene: .
v_gene: TRBV6-5
abundance: .

CDR3nt: TGTGCCAGCAGCGTACAGCCTGGGGCAGAGACCCAGTACTTC
CDR3aa: CASSVQPGAETQYF
j_gene: TRBJ2-5
d_gene: .
v_gene: TRBV9
abundance: .

CDR3nt: TGTGCCAGCAGCCAATCTAGCGCCCGGAACACCGGGGAGCTGTTTTTT
CDR3aa: CASSQSSARNTGELFF
j_gene: TRBJ2-2
d_gene: .
v_gene: TRBV4-2
abundance: .

CDR3nt: TGCGCCAGCAGGGACAGGGAGGAGAAAGGCTACACCTTC
CDR3aa: CASRDREEKGYTF
j_gene: TRBJ1-2
d_gene: TRBD1
v_gene: TRBV5-1
abundance: .

CDR3nt: TGTGCCAGCAGCGTAGGGGCCAGTGGGGTTTACAATGAGCAGTTCTTC
CDR3aa: CASSVGASGVYNEQFF
j_gene: TRBJ2-1
d_gene: .
v_gene: TRBV9
abundance: .

CDR3nt: TGTGCCACCAGCATTGACAGGTCCCCGATGGCTGAAGCTTTCTTT
CDR3aa: CATSIDRSPMAEAFF
j_gene: TRBJ1-1
d_gene: .
v_gene: TRBV15
abundance: .

CDR3nt: TGTGCCAGCAGCTTAGGTAGTCGAGGGGACAGGAGCCAAGAGACCCAGTACTTC
CDR3aa: CASSLGSRGDRSQETQYF
j_gene: TRBJ2-5
d_gene: TRBD1
v_gene: TRBV7-9
abundance: .

CDR3nt: TGTGCCAGCAGTTGGGGACAGGGAGTAGGTCAGCCCCAGCATTTT
CDR3aa: CASSWGQGVGQPQHF
j_gene: TRBJ1-5
d_gene: TRBD1
v_gene: TRBV7-2
abundance: .

CDR3nt: TGTGCCAGTAGTATAGTTGGCGGGGCATCAGATACGCAGTATTTT
CDR3aa: CASSIVGGASDTQYF
j_gene: TRBJ2-3
d_gene: .
v_gene: TRBV19
abundance: .